This TCR beta chain derives from a study of blood T cell repertoires in COVID-19. The CDR3 is 13 residues long. V dropped 3 bases and J dropped 7 bases, with 12 bases sitting between them. Assay: immunoSEQ multiplex PCR; the TCRdb copy retains only in-frame clones and omits some. The data show a few hundred thousand clones, with about nine tenths seen just once and about 1.3% held by the top ten. The chain couples TRBV12-3 or TRBV12-4 to TRBJ1-2; D call uncertain. Sequencing was done on a sample of PBMCs or T cells enriched from blood (not recorded which). The receptor comes from a man younger than 45 who had recovered from COVID-19. CDR3 nucleotides: TGTGCCAGCAGTTTGTTCGACCCGGGTGGCTACACCTTC. Translation: CASSLFDPGGYTF.